Following are 10 T cell receptor beta chains from one sample sequenced in a study of blood T cell repertoires in COVID-19. TCRdb's copy holds only in-frame clones and misses some; the assay was immunoSEQ multiplex PCR. This table holds more than 250,000 clones, 70% to 90% found once. Material: peripheral blood. Receptor source: a man aged 60 to 69 who had recovered from COVID-19.

The chain recombines TRBV27 with TRBJ1-2, with D hard to call. Looked up from germline, CDR1 is MNHEY and CDR2 is SMNVEV (reference sequence). This CDR3 contains 18 residues. Trimming removed 6 bases from V and 2 bases from J, with 25 bases in between. In DNA form, the CDR3 reads TGTGCCAGCAGCCCCGGGGAGGGCTATAGGAGCTTGAACTATGGCTACACCTTC. Translation gives CASSPGEGYRSLNYGYTF.

The V call is TRBV7-2, the J call TRBJ2-1, with 16 nucleotides matching TRBD2. Germline lookup yields CDR1 SGHTA and CDR2 FQGNSA. The CDR3 is 19 amino acids. With 1 base clipped from V and 4 bases from J, the junction kept 7 bases outside the gene matches. In DNA, the CDR3 is TGTGCCAGCAGCTTAGTGGGGGGACTAGCGGGAGGGCCATACAATGAGCAGTTCTTC. This encodes CASSLVGGLAGGPYNEQFF. Combining the CDR3 with reference TRBV7-2 and TRBJ2-1 gives the whole variable domain GAGVSQSPSNKVTEKGKDVELRCDPISGHTALYWYRQSLGQGLEFLIYFQGNSAPDKSGLPSDRFSAERTGGSVSTLTIQRTQQEDSAVYLCASSLVGGLAGGPYNEQFFGPGTRLTVL.

There are a few counts of this clone. The chain joins TRBV25-1 to TRBJ1-5; D is perhaps TRBD1 (5 bases). In germline, CDR1 is MGHDK, CDR2 SYGVNS. The CDR3 is 13 residues long. The V gene lost 6 bases and the J gene lost 4 bases, with 10 bases spanning the gap. CDR3 nucleotides: TGTGCCAGCAGGGCAGGGAAGAATCAGCCCCAGCATTTT. Residues: CASRAGKNQPQHF.

The DNA for the CDR3 is TGTGCCAGCAGTATGACAGGGGGCGCATTAACCGGGGAGCTGTTTTTT. The encoded protein is CASSMTGGALTGELFF. The J gene is TRBJ2-2, the V gene TRBV28; TRBD1 matches 10 bases. The J segment lost 5 bases and the V segment lost 5 bases, leaving 8 bases of the junction unmatched. The germline V gene encodes CDR1 MDHEN and CDR2 SYDVKM. The CDR3 runs 16 residues.

The chain is built from TRBV11-2 and TRBJ1-3; 10 positions match TRBD1. CDR3 length: 15 amino acids. Germline CDR1 reads SGHAT; CDR2 reads FQNNGV. Trimming removed 7 bases from V and 0 bases from J; junction bases left unmatched: 3. CDR3 nucleotide sequence: TGTGCCAGCAACGACAGGGGGCTCTCTGGAAACACCATATATTTT. This gives the protein CASNDRGLSGNTIYF.

This clone was observed a single time. This rearrangement joins TRBV7-9 to TRBJ1-1; D is possibly TRBD1 (6 bases). Germline lookup yields CDR1 SEHNR and CDR2 FQNEAQ (reference sequence). V lost 4 bases and J lost 4, with 10 bases in between. The CDR3 has 13 amino acids. The chain's CDR3 is CASSSGQSTEAFF. The CDR3 DNA follows: TGTGCCAGCAGCTCAGGACAGTCCACTGAAGCTTTCTTT.

The gene calls are TRBV5-5 and TRBJ1-1; possible D gene TRBD1, 6 bases. The CDR3 covers 15 residues. Trimming cost V 0 bases and J 0 bases, with 9 bases left between them. Per germline, CDR1 SGHKS and CDR2 YYEKEE (reference sequence). CDR3 sequence (DNA): TGTGCCAGCAGCTTGGTTTCAGGGGTGAACACTGAAGCTTTCTTT. Residues: CASSLVSGVNTEAFF. The full variable domain, with the rest looked up from reference TRBV5-5 and TRBJ1-1, is DAGVTQSPTHLIKTRGQQVTLRCSPISGHKSVSWYQQVLGQGPQFIFQYYEKEERGRGNFPDRFSARQFPNYSSELNVNALLLGDSALYLCASSLVSGVNTEAFFGQGTRLTVV.

This rearrangement joins TRBV20-1 to TRBJ2-1; no firm D call. V was pared by 3 bases and J by 0 bases, with 18 bases between. CDR1 and CDR2 from the germline V gene are DFQATT and SNEGSKA (reference sequence). The CDR3 length is 17 residues. CDR3 sequence (DNA): TGCAGTGCTAGTTGGTATGGGCAATCCGGCTCCTACAATGAGCAGTTCTTC. It is translated as CSASWYGQSGSYNEQFF.

This chain joins TRBV13 and TRBJ2-7, with 7 nucleotides matching TRBD2. Germline V CDR1 and CDR2: PRHDT, FYEKMQ (reference sequence). J gave up 1 base and V 9 bases, and 9 bases lay outside the gene matches. This CDR3 spans 14 amino acids. CDR3 in DNA: TGTGCCAGTACCTATAGCGGGTCTTCCTACGAGCAGTACTTC. This translates into CASTYSGSSYEQYF.

This rearrangement joins TRBV19 to TRBJ2-7; perhaps TRBD2 as D (5 bases). Germline lookup yields CDR1 LNHDA and CDR2 SQIVND (reference sequence). V was clipped by 11 bases and J by 1 base, with 6 bases between them. The CDR3 loop spans 10 amino acids. Written as DNA, the CDR3 is TGTGCCTGCGGGTCCTACGAGCAGTACTTC. Encoded protein: CACGSYEQYF.